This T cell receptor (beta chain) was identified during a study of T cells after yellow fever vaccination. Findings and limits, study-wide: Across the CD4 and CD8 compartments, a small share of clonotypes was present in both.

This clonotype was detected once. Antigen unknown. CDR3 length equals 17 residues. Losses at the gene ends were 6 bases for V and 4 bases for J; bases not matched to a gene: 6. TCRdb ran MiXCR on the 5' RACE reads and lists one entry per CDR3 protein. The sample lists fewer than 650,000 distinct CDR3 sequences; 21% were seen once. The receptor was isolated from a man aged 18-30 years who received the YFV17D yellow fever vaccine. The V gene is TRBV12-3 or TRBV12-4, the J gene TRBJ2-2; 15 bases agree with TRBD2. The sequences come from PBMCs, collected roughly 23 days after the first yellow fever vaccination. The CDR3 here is CASSGLAGGPVTGELFF. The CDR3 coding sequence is TGTGCCAGCAGCGGACTAGCGGGGGGGCCGGTCACCGGGGAGCTGTTTTTT.